This TCR beta chain was identified in a study of blood T cell repertoires in COVID-19. Study at large: Sources were T cells, B-cell-depleted T cells, or PBMCs; the material itself was cDNA or gDNA.

This CDR3 spans 15 amino acids. Trimming removed 5 bases from V and 5 bases from J; junction bases left unmatched: 10. CDR1 is SGHRS and CDR2 is YFSETQ in the germline V gene. Sequencing used immunoSEQ multiplex PCR; TCRdb keeps in-frame clones, though not all of them. The table records roughly 86,000 clones, about 87% of them present only once. This clonotype originated in a man between 40 and 49 years old with acute or convalescent COVID-19. The sample consisted of peripheral blood. The gene calls are TRBV5-1 and TRBJ2-1; 7 nucleotides match TRBD2. The CDR3, as DNA: TGCGCCAGCAGAGTTTTCGTGGGAGGGAACAATGAGCAGTTCTTC. Translation gives CASRVFVGGNNEQFF.